This paragraph reports one T cell receptor (beta chain). What it recognizes is unknown. This entry comes from a study of a mutant IDH1 vaccine in newly diagnosed glioma. Across the whole study: Patients began vaccination 4-6 weeks after radiotherapy alone, or with temozolomide cycles. Standard pretreatment was either radiotherapy, temozolomide, or, for most, radiochemotherapy with temozolomide. Sex distribution of treated patients was around 62% male and 37.5% female; mean age was around 40 years.

The table came from immunoSEQ multiplex PCR; TCRdb's copy has only in-frame clones and leaves some out. The sample yields roughly 130,000 clones, around four fifths seen once. The time point: week 11, during vaccination. Vaccinated patients received 300 ug of mutant IDH1 20-mer peptide per dose, with topical imiquimod. Donors had new WHO grade 3 or 4 IDH1-mutant, ATRX-lost astrocytomas. The germline V gene has CDR1 SGHNT and CDR2 YYREEE (reference sequence). The CDR3 is 14 amino acids. Deletions cut 3 bases from V and 5 bases from J, with 11 bases between. The rearrangement uses TRBV5-4 and TRBJ2-2, with no clear D. Sequences were derived from PBMCs, sampled from a glioma patient whose treatment included an IDH1 peptide vaccine. This sequence originates from a man in his forties with glioma. Here the CDR3 DNA reads TGTGCCAGCAGCTCGCTGACGGATACCGGGGAGCTGTTTTTT. Translation: CASSSLTDTGELFF.